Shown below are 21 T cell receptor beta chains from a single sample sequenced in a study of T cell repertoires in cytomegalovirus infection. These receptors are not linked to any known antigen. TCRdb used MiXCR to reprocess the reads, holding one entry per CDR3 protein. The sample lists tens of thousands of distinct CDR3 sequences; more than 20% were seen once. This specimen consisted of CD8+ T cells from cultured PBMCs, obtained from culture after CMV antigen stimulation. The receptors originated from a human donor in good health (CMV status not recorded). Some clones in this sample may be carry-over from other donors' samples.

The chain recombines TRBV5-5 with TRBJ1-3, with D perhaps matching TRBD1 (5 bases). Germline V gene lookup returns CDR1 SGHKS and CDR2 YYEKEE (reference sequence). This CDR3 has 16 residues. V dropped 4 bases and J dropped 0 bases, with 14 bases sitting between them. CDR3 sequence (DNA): TGTGCCAGCAGCCTTACCAGGGCTTCCTCTGGAAACACCATATATTTT. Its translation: CASSLTRASSGNTIYF.

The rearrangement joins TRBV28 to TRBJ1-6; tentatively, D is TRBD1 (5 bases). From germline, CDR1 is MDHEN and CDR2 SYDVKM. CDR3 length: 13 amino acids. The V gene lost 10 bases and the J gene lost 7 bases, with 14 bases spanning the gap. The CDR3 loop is CAIPGGSNSPLHF. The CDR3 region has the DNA TGTGCCATTCCCGGGGGGTCCAATTCACCCCTCCACTTT.

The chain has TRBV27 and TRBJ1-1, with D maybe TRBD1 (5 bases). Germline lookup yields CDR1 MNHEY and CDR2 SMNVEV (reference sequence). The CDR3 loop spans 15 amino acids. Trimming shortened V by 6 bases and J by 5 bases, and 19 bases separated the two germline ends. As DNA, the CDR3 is TGTGCCAGCAGCCGGCATCACGGGGCTCGTACTGAAGCTTTCTTT. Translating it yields CASSRHHGARTEAFF.

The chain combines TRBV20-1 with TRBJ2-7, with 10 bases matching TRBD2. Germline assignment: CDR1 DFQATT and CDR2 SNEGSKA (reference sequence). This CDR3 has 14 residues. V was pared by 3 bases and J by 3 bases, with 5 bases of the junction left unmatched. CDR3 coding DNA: TGCAGTGCTAGTTTGTCTAGCGGGAGCTACGAGCAGTACTTC. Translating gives CSASLSSGSYEQYF.

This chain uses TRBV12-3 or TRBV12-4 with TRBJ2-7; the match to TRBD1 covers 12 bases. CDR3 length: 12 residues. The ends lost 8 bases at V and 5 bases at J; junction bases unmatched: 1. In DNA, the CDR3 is TGTGCCAGCGGGACAGGGGGCGACGAGCAGTACTTC. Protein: CASGTGGDEQYF.

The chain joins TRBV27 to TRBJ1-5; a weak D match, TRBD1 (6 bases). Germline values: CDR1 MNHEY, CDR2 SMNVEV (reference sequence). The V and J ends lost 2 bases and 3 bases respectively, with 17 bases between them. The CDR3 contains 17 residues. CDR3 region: CASSLQAGALDNQPQHF. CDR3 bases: TGTGCCAGCAGTTTACAGGCAGGGGCCCTTGACAATCAGCCCCAGCATTTT.

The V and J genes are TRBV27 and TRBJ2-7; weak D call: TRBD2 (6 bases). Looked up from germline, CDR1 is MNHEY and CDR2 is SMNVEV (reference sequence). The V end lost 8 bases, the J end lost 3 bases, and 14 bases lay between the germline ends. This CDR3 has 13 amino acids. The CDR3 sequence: CASGASDYYEQYF. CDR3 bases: TGTGCCAGCGGGGCTAGCGATTACTACGAGCAGTACTTC.

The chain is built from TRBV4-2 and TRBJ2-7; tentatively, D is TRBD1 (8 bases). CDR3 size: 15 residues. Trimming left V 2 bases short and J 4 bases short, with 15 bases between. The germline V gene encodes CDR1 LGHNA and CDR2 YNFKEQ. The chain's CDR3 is CASSQNRGGYYEQYF. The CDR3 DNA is TGTGCCAGCAGCCAAAACAGGGGGGGATATTACGAGCAGTACTTC.

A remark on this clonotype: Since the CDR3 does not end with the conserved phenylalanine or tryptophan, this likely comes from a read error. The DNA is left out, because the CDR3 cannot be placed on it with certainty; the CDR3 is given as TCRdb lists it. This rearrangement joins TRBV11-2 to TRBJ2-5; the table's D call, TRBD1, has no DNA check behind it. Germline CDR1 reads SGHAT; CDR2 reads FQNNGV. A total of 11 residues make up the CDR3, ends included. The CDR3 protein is CASSLLGAPSI.

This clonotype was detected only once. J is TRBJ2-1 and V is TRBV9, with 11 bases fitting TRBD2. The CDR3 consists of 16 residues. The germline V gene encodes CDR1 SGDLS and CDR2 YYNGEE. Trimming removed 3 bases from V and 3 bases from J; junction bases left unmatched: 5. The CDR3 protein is CASSARLAGLYNEQFF. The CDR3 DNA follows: TGTGCCAGCAGCGCAAGACTAGCGGGGCTCTACAATGAGCAGTTCTTC.

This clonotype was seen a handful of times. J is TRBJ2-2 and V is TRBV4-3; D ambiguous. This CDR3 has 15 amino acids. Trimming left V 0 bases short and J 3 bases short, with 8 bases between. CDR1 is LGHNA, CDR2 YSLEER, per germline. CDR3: CASSQEVADTGELFF. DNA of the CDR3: TGCGCCAGCAGCCAAGAGGTCGCGGACACCGGGGAGCTGTTTTTT.

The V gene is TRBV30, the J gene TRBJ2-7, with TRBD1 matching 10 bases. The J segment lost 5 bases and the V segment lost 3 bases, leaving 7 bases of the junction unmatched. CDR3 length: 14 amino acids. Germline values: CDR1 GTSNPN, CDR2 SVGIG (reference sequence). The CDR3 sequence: CAWSLGTGVDEQYF. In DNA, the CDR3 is TGTGCCTGGAGCCTCGGGACAGGGGTCGACGAGCAGTACTTC.

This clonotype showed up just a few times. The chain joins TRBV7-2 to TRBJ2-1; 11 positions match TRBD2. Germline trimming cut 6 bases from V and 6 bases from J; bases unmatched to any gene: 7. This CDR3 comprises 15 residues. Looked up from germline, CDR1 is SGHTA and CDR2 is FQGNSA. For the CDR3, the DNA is TGTGCCAGCAGGTCCACTAGCGGGAGTGTCAATGAGCAGTTCTTC. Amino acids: CASRSTSGSVNEQFF.

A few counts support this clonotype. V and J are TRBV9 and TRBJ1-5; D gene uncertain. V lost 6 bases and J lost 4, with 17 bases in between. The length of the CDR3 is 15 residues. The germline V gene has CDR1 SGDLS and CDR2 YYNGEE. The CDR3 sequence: CASNPTGSGNQPQHF. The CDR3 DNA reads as TGTGCCAGCAACCCAACGGGGTCGGGTAATCAGCCCCAGCATTTT.

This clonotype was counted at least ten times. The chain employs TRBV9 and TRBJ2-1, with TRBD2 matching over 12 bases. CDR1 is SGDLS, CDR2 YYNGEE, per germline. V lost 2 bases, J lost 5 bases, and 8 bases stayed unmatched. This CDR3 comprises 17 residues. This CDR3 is CASSVPSGRAMDNEQFF. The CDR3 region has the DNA TGTGCCAGCAGCGTGCCTAGCGGGAGGGCCATGGACAATGAGCAGTTCTTC.

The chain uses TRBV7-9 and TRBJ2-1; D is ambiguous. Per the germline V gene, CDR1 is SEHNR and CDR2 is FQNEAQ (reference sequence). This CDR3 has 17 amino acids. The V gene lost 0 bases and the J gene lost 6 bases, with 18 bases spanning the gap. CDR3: CASSLAGGDTPCNEQFF. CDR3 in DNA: TGTGCCAGCAGCTTAGCGGGTGGGGATACCCCCTGCAATGAGCAGTTCTTC.

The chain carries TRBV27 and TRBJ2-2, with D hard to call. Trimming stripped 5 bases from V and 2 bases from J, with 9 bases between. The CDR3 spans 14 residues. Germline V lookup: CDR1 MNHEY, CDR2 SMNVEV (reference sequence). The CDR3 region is CASSLFLNTGELFF. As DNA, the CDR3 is TGTGCCAGCAGTCTCTTCCTAAACACCGGGGAGCTGTTTTTT.

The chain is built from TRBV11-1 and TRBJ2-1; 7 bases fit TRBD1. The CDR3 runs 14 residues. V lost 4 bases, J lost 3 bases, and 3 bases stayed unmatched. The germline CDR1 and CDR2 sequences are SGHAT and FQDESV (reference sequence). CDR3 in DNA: TGTGCCAGCAGCTCGACAGGGAACTACAATGAGCAGTTCTTC. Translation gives CASSSTGNYNEQFF. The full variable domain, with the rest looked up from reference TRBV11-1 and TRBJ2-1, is EAEVAQSPRYKITEKSQAVAFWCDPISGHATLYWYRQILGQGPELLVQFQDESVVDDSQLPKDRFSAERLKGVDSTLKIQPAELGDSAMYLCASSSTGNYNEQFFGPGTRLTVL.

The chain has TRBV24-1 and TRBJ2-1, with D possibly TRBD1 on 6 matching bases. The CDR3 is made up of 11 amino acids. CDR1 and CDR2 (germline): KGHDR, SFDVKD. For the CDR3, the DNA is TGTGCTACATCGGACAGTATCGAGCAGTTCTTC. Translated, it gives CATSDSIEQFF.

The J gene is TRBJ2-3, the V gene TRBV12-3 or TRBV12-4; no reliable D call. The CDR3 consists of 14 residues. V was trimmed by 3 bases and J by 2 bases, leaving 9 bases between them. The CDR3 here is CASSFSANTDTQYF. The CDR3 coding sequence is TGTGCCAGCAGTTTTTCTGCTAACACAGATACGCAGTATTTT.

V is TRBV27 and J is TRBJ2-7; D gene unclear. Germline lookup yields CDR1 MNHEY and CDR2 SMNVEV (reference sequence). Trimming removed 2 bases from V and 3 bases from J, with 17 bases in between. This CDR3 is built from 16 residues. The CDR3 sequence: CASSLSSGPKFYEQYF. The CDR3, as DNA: TGTGCCAGCAGTTTAAGTTCAGGTCCAAAATTCTACGAGCAGTACTTC.